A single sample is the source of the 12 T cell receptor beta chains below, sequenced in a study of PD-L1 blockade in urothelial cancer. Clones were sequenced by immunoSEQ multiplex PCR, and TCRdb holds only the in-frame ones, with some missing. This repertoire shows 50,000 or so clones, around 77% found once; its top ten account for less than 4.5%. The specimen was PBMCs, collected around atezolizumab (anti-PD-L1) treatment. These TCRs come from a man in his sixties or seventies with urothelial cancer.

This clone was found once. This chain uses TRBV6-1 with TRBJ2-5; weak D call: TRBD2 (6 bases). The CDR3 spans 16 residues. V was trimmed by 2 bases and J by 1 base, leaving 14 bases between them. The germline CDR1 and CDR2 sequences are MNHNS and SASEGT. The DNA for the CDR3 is TGTGCCAGCAGTGAAATGCCCGGGACTCCCCAAGAGACCCAGTACTTC. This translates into CASSEMPGTPQETQYF.

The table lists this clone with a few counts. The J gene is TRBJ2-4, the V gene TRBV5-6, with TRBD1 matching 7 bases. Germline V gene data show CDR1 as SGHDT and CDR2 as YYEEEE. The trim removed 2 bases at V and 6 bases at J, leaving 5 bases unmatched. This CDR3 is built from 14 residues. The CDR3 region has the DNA TGTGCCAGCAGCTTATCCGGGACAGTAAACATTCAGTACTTC. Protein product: CASSLSGTVNIQYF.

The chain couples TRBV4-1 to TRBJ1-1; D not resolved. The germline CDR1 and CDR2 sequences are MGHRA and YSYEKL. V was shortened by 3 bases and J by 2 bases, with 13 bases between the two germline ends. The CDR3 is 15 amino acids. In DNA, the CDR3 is TGCGCCAGCAGCCACATAGGCCAGGTCAACACTGAAGCTTTCTTT. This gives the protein CASSHIGQVNTEAFF.

CDR3 in DNA: TGTGCCAGCAACAAGGACAGGGATGAGACCCAGTACTTC. This codes for CASNKDRDETQYF. This rearrangement joins TRBV5-6 to TRBJ2-5, with TRBD1 identical over 8 bases. V was clipped by 6 bases and J by 5 bases; unmatched bases: 6. The length of the CDR3 is 13 residues. The germline V gene has CDR1 SGHDT and CDR2 YYEEEE.

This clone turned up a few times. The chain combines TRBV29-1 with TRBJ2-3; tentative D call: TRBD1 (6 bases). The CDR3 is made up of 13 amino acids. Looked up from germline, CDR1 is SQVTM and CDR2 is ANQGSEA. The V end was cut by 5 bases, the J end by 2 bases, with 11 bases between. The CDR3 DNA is TGCAGCGTTCGAAGGGACAACACAGATACGCAGTATTTT. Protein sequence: CSVRRDNTDTQYF.

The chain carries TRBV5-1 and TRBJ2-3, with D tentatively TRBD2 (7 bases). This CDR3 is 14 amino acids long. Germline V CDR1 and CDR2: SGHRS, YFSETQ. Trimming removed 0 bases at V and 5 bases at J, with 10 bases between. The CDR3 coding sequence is TGCGCCAGCAGCTTGGTGCGGGGGCGAGATACGCAGTATTTT. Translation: CASSLVRGRDTQYF. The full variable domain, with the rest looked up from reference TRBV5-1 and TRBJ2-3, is KAGVTQTPRYLIKTRGQQVTLSCSPISGHRSVSWYQQTPGQGLQFLFEYFSETQRNKGNFPGRFSGRQFSNSRSEMNVSTLELGDSALYLCASSLVRGRDTQYFGPGTRLTVL.

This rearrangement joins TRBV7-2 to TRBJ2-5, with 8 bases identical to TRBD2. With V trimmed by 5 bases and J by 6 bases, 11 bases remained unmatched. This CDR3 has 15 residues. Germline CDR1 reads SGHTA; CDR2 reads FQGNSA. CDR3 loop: CASSPRERGRKTQYF. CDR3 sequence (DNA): TGTGCCAGCAGCCCCCGAGAGCGGGGGAGGAAGACCCAGTACTTC.

DNA of the CDR3: TGTGCCAGCATCCTAGGTCTCGGGGACAGGGTTTTCTGCGAGCAGTACTTC. This translates into CASILGLGDRVFCEQYF. This chain uses TRBV13 with TRBJ2-7; 9 bases are a match to TRBD1. The V gene's germline CDR1 is PRHDT and CDR2 FYEKMQ (reference sequence). V lost 7 bases, J lost 6 bases, and 19 bases stayed unmatched. This CDR3 region has 17 residues.

The CDR3 sequence is CASSLGGAGTDTQYF. In DNA, the CDR3 is TGCGCCAGCAGCTTGGGCGGGGCTGGCACAGATACGCAGTATTTT. The V and J genes are TRBV5-1 and TRBJ2-3, with D maybe TRBD2 (6 bases). V lost 0 bases and J lost 1, with 9 bases in between. Per germline, CDR1 SGHRS and CDR2 YFSETQ. This CDR3 has 15 residues.

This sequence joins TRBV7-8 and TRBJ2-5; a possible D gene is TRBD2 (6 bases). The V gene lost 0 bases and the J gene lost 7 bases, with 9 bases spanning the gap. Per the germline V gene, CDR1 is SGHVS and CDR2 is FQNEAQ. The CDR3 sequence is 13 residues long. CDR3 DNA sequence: TGTGCCAGCAGCTTAGCCCCACTAGCGACCCAGTACTTC. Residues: CASSLAPLATQYF.

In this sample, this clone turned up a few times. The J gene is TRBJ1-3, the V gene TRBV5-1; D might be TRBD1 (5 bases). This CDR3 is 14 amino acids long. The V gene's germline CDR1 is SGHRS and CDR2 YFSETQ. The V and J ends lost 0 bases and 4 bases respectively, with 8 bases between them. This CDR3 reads CASSLGTRGNTIYF. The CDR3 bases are TGCGCCAGCAGCTTGGGGACAAGGGGAAACACCATATATTTT.

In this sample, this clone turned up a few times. CDR3 bases: TGTGCCAGTAGTAGGAGGGAAAATTCACCCCTCCACTTT. This codes for CASSRRENSPLHF. The V and J genes are TRBV19 and TRBJ1-6, with D unresolved. The CDR3 sequence is 13 residues long. Germline CDR1 and CDR2: LNHDA and SQIVND (reference sequence). With 4 bases removed from V and 7 bases from J, the gap between germline ends came to 8 bases.